Each of the 6 T cell receptor beta chains below was sequenced from the same sample in a study of T cell changes during pregnancy in multiple sclerosis. Produced via immunoSEQ multiplex PCR; TCRdb's table is partial and in-frame only. The table has 45,000 to 55,000 clones, about nine tenths seen once. Sequenced material: CD4+ T cells from peripheral blood mononuclear cells, taken after pregnancy. The source is a female donor in good health, enrolled as a control in a pregnancy study.

The chain employs TRBV11-3 and TRBJ1-2, with 10 nucleotides matching TRBD1. This CDR3 comprises 12 residues. Per germline, CDR1 SGHNT and CDR2 YENEEA. The ends lost 4 bases at V and 10 bases at J; junction bases unmatched: 3. The CDR3 loop is CASSSTGGVYTF. The CDR3 nucleotides read TGTGCCAGCAGCTCGACAGGGGGCGTCTACACCTTC. The full variable domain, rest sourced from reference TRBV11-3 and TRBJ1-2, is EAGVVQSPRYKIIEKKQPVAFWCNPISGHNTLYWYLQNLGQGPELLIRYENEEAVDDSQLPKDRFSAERLKGVDSTLKIQPAELGDSAVYLCASSSTGGVYTFGSGTRLTVV.

V usage is TRBV25-1 and J usage is TRBJ1-2; 8 bases are shared with TRBD1. Germline V gene lookup returns CDR1 MGHDK and CDR2 SYGVNS. This CDR3 is 15 amino acids long. Trimming cost V 2 bases and J 6 bases; bases outside gene matches: 8. The chain's CDR3 is CASSERGQGANGYTF. The CDR3 DNA is TGTGCCAGCAGTGAAAGAGGTCAGGGGGCGAATGGCTACACCTTC.

V and J are TRBV6-1 and TRBJ1-1; no firm D call. CDR3 size: 10 residues. From germline, CDR1 is MNHNS and CDR2 SASEGT. The V and J ends lost 3 bases and 7 bases respectively, with 3 bases between them. The CDR3 loop is CASSDLEAFF. The CDR3 region has the DNA TGTGCCAGCAGTGATCTTGAAGCTTTCTTT.

The chain carries TRBV2 and TRBJ1-5; 7 positions agree with TRBD1. The CDR3 runs to 13 residues. The germline V gene has CDR1 SNHLY and CDR2 FYNNEI. The ends lost 10 bases at V and 6 bases at J; junction bases unmatched: 9. This CDR3 is CATTGARTQPQHF. The DNA of the CDR3 is TGTGCCACCACAGGGGCTCGTACTCAGCCCCAGCATTTT.

The chain carries TRBV29-1 and TRBJ2-2; 12 nucleotides match TRBD2. The CDR3 runs to 17 residues. Germline V gives CDR1 SQVTM, CDR2 ANQGSEA. With 2 bases clipped from V and 4 bases from J, the junction kept 8 bases outside the gene matches. The CDR3 coding sequence is TGCAGCGTTGAACCTGCTAGCGGGAGGGCCGGCACCGGGGAGCTGTTTTTT. Protein product: CSVEPASGRAGTGELFF.

V gene TRBV7-2 combines with J gene TRBJ2-3, with 8 nucleotides matching TRBD2. The length of the CDR3 is 14 residues. The germline V gene has CDR1 SGHTA and CDR2 FQGNSA. V gave up 7 bases and J gave up 5 bases; unmatched junction bases: 8. The chain's CDR3 is CASTMGLAGDTQYF. The CDR3 DNA is TGTGCCAGCACCATGGGGCTAGCGGGAGATACGCAGTATTTT. The full variable domain, its missing parts supplied by reference TRBV7-2 and TRBJ2-3, is GAGVSQSPSNKVTEKGKDVELRCDPISGHTALYWYRQSLGQGLEFLIYFQGNSAPDKSGLPSDRFSAERTGGSVSTLTIQRTQQEDSAVYLCASTMGLAGDTQYFGPGTRLTVL.